This T cell receptor beta chain was captured by sequencing in a study of molecular identifiers for immune sequencing clone quantification. Germline V lookup: CDR1 DFQATT, CDR2 SNEGSKA (reference sequence). Trimming at V came to 3 bases and at J to 4 bases, leaving 0 bases not matched to a gene. This CDR3 spans 12 amino acids. TCRdb fed the PCR reads into MiXCR, producing one record per CDR3 protein. The sample includes about 500,000 distinct CDR3 sequences, around 23% seen only once; the top ten take under 0.85%. The J gene is TRBJ2-1, the V gene TRBV20-1; 7 bases are shared with TRBD1. This clonotype was obtained from a human donor in good health. Some libraries in this study had Jurkat cell RNA spiked in. Sequencing was carried out using naive CD8+ T cells from blood, with Jurkat cell RNA spiked in. Regarding subset: FACS-sorted CD8+CD4-CCR7+CD45RA+ naive T cells. The CDR3 region is CSARGQYNEQFF. The CDR3 DNA is TGCAGTGCTAGGGGACAGTACAATGAGCAGTTCTTC.